Following are 32 T cell receptor beta chains from one sample sequenced in a study of radiotherapy plus CTLA-4 blockade in lung cancer. The assay was immunoSEQ multiplex PCR, and TCRdb's table has in-frame clones only and misses some. In the table there are tens of thousands of clones, roughly 79% of which are singletons. The material was peripheral blood, obtained from a patient treated with radiotherapy plus ipilimumab. The receptors derive from a human donor with non-small cell lung cancer who had a partial response to radiotherapy plus ipilimumab. Some clones in this sample may be carry-over from other donors' samples.

The chain recombines TRBV29-1 with TRBJ1-5, with D possibly being TRBD1 (6 bases). The CDR3 covers 13 residues. The ends were cut back, 5 bases at V and 8 bases at J, with 16 bases in the middle. Germline loops: CDR1 SQVTM, CDR2 ANQGSEA. CDR3 DNA sequence: TGCAGCGTTACAGGGAATAGTGGTGAGCCCCAGCATTTT. Residues: CSVTGNSGEPQHF.

Of note for this clone: One junction end disagrees with the germline gene, perhaps due to a read error. The sample carries other DNA sequences with the same CDR3. This chain links TRBV10-3 with TRBJ2-5; D may be TRBD2 (6 bases). Germline V CDR1 and CDR2: ENHRY, SYGVKD. This CDR3 is 14 amino acids long. CDR3 coding DNA: TGTGCTATCAGTCGGGACTCTTTCCAAGAGACCCAGTACTTC. Translated: CAISRDSFQETQYF.

This clone occurred once. This chain links TRBV29-1 with TRBJ2-7; 7 bases match TRBD1. V lost 5 bases to trimming and J lost 3 bases; unmatched junction nucleotides: 4. CDR1 is SQVTM and CDR2 is ANQGSEA in the germline V gene. The CDR3 consists of 12 residues. The CDR3 loop is CSVCQGDYEQYF. CDR3 DNA sequence: TGCAGCGTTTGTCAGGGGGACTACGAGCAGTACTTC.

This clone appeared a few times. The chain uses TRBV25-1 and TRBJ2-7, with a possible D match to TRBD2 (6 bases). The CDR3 extends over 18 amino acids. Germline CDR1 is MGHDK and CDR2 is SYGVNS. V lost 1 base and J lost 1, with 20 bases in between. The CDR3 DNA reads as TGTGCCAGCAGTGAATTGCTTAGGGGCTCCCGGGGGTCCTACGAGCAGTACTTC. It is translated as CASSELLRGSRGSYEQYF.

The chain has TRBV7-8 and TRBJ1-6; 9 positions match TRBD1. V shed 1 base and J 4 bases; nucleotides not matched to a gene: 5. Per the germline V gene, CDR1 is SGHVS and CDR2 is FQNEAQ. CDR3 length: 17 residues. Here the CDR3 reads CASSLVGTGRYNSPLHF. Written as DNA, the CDR3 is TGTGCCAGCAGCTTAGTAGGGACAGGGCGTTATAATTCACCCCTCCACTTT.

The V and J genes are TRBV4-3 and TRBJ1-2; tentative D call: TRBD1 (5 bases). The germline V gene has CDR1 LGHNA and CDR2 YSLEER. The CDR3 sequence is 14 residues long. Deletions cut 0 bases from V and 0 bases from J, with 5 bases between. This CDR3 reads CASSQEQANYGYTF. In DNA, the CDR3 is TGCGCCAGCAGCCAAGAACAGGCTAACTATGGCTACACCTTC.

By share, this clone ranks as medium-sized. CDR3 in DNA: TGTGCCAGCAGCCCGACCGGGACAGGGACCTACGAGCAGTACTTC. Translated: CASSPTGTGTYEQYF. The rearrangement links TRBV7-9 to TRBJ2-7, with 9 bases that match TRBD1. V shed 5 bases and J 2 bases; nucleotides not matched to a gene: 7. The CDR3 length is 15 residues. Germline V gene sequence: CDR1 SEHNR, CDR2 FQNEAQ (reference sequence).

As concerns this clone: At one of its ends the junction is not consistent with the germline gene, which may arise from a read error. The rearrangement uses TRBV19 and TRBJ2-3; possible D gene TRBD2, 8 bases. This CDR3 comprises 15 residues. Germline V gene lookup returns CDR1 LNHDA and CDR2 SQIVND (reference sequence). The CDR3 coding sequence is TGTGCCAGTAGTCCCCGGGGGGGCGGGACAGATGCGCAGTATTTT. This translates into CASSPRGGGTDAQYF.

The chain couples TRBV2 to TRBJ2-1, with D possibly matching TRBD2 (5 bases). There are 12 residues in the CDR3. Between the trimmed V and J ends, which lost 6 bases and 4 bases, there was a span of 7 bases. Germline loops: CDR1 SNHLY, CDR2 FYNNEI. DNA of the CDR3: TGTGCCAGCAGGCCGGGGTACAATGAGCAGTTCTTC. Translated, it gives CASRPGYNEQFF.

This sequence joins TRBV30 and TRBJ2-5, with 7 bases identical to TRBD1. Trimming cost V 5 bases and J 1 base; bases outside gene matches: 7. The CDR3 sequence is 14 residues long. Per germline, CDR1 GTSNPN and CDR2 SVGIG (reference sequence). The CDR3: CAWAGTVLQETQYF. The CDR3 coding sequence is TGTGCCTGGGCCGGGACAGTGCTCCAAGAGACCCAGTACTTC.

V is TRBV28 and J is TRBJ1-5; D might be TRBD1 (5 bases). The CDR3 is made up of 15 amino acids. CDR1 MDHEN and CDR2 SYDVKM come from the germline V gene. The V gene lost 4 bases and the J gene lost 7 bases, with 17 bases spanning the gap. The CDR3 here is CASSSLLQVQQPQHF. DNA of the CDR3: TGTGCCAGCAGTTCCCTCTTACAGGTACAACAGCCCCAGCATTTT.

The V gene is TRBV29-1, the J gene TRBJ1-1; D unresolved. The CDR3 loop spans 12 amino acids. Germline CDR1 reads SQVTM; CDR2 reads ANQGSEA. The V gene lost 4 bases and the J gene lost 1 base, with 7 bases spanning the gap. DNA of the CDR3: TGCAGCGTTGCACAGTCGAACACTGAAGCTTTCTTT. Translated: CSVAQSNTEAFF.

This clone has a single count. This chain links TRBV15 with TRBJ1-5, with TRBD1 identical over 7 bases. J gave up 15 bases and V 0 bases, and 11 bases lay outside the gene matches. Germline loops: CDR1 LNHNV, CDR2 YYDKDF (reference sequence). CDR3 length: 14 amino acids. The CDR3 is CATSRDTGVANRHF. The CDR3 DNA reads TGTGCCACCAGCAGAGATACAGGGGTAGCTAATCGGCATTTT.

The J gene is TRBJ2-2, the V gene TRBV29-1, with a tentative D call TRBD2 (5 bases). Trimming left V 4 bases short and J 1 base short, with 10 bases between. The CDR3 extends over 14 amino acids. Germline V gene lookup returns CDR1 SQVTM and CDR2 ANQGSEA. CDR3 in amino acids: CSVGGPGNTGELFF. The CDR3 DNA sequence: TGCAGCGTTGGAGGGCCTGGGAACACCGGGGAGCTGTTTTTT.

The chain joins TRBV7-9 to TRBJ1-1; the D gene is possibly TRBD1 (6 bases). This CDR3 contains 17 residues. The V and J ends lost 2 bases and 6 bases respectively, with 22 bases between them. Germline V CDR1 and CDR2: SEHNR, FQNEAQ (reference sequence). The CDR3: CASSLFQGIIRGPEAFF. CDR3 in DNA: TGTGCCAGCAGCTTATTTCAGGGGATAATTCGGGGCCCTGAAGCTTTCTTT.

V is TRBV7-9 and J is TRBJ2-3; D remains ambiguous. Per the germline V gene, CDR1 is SEHNR and CDR2 is FQNEAQ (reference sequence). V gave up 5 bases and J gave up 4 bases, with 22 bases separating them. CDR3 size: 17 residues. CDR3 amino acids: CASSLSQTVGLADTQYF. The CDR3 DNA sequence: TGTGCCAGCAGCCTAAGTCAGACTGTGGGTTTGGCAGATACGCAGTATTTT.

V and J are TRBV6-5 and TRBJ1-5, with a possible D match to TRBD1 (5 bases). Per germline, CDR1 MNHEY and CDR2 SVGAGI. V was shortened by 1 base and J by 5 bases, with 9 bases between the two germline ends. The CDR3 consists of 14 residues. As DNA, the CDR3 is TGTGCCAGCAGTTACTGGACAACAGATCAGCCCCAGCATTTT. It translates to CASSYWTTDQPQHF.

The rearrangement links TRBV2 to TRBJ2-3, with 7 bases fitting TRBD2. Looked up from germline, CDR1 is SNHLY and CDR2 is FYNNEI. After removal of 2 bases from V and 3 bases from J, the junction contained 14 bases not matched to a gene. This CDR3 contains 18 residues. The CDR3 reads CASSERGSGGGWTDTQYF. Here the CDR3 DNA reads TGTGCCAGCAGTGAAAGAGGTAGTGGCGGGGGATGGACAGATACGCAGTATTTT.

V usage is TRBV27 and J usage is TRBJ2-7; 8 positions match TRBD2. Germline values: CDR1 MNHEY, CDR2 SMNVEV (reference sequence). Trimming removed 2 bases from V and 6 bases from J; junction bases left unmatched: 3. CDR3 size: 13 residues. The CDR3 is CASSLAGGTEQYF. The CDR3 DNA sequence: TGTGCCAGCAGTTTAGCGGGGGGTACCGAGCAGTACTTC.

This clone was recorded only once. The chain couples TRBV7-2 to TRBJ2-5, with 7 bases aligning to TRBD2. In germline, CDR1 is SGHTA, CDR2 FQGNSA. This CDR3 region has 16 residues. With 5 bases clipped from V and 2 bases from J, the junction kept 11 bases outside the gene matches. This CDR3 reads CASSATYGGGQETQYF. CDR3 nucleotide sequence: TGTGCCAGCAGCGCGACCTACGGGGGAGGGCAAGAGACCCAGTACTTC.

The V gene is TRBV28, the J gene TRBJ2-2; the D is unclear. CDR1 and CDR2 (germline): MDHEN, SYDVKM. The V and J ends lost 3 bases and 6 bases respectively, with 5 bases between them. The length of the CDR3 is 12 residues. The CDR3 here is CASSFTAGELFF. CDR3 nucleotides: TGTGCCAGCAGTTTTACGGCCGGGGAGCTGTTTTTT.

The gene calls are TRBV2 and TRBJ2-7; 7 bases are a match to TRBD2. V lost 6 bases to trimming and J lost 2 bases; unmatched junction nucleotides: 7. The CDR3 spans 14 residues. Germline V gene data show CDR1 as SNHLY and CDR2 as FYNNEI. The CDR3 DNA sequence: TGTGCCAGCAGGACCGGGGGGACCCCCTACGAGCAGTACTTC. Its protein is CASRTGGTPYEQYF.

The genes are TRBV5-5 and TRBJ1-1; D is unclear. Germline V gene sequence: CDR1 SGHKS, CDR2 YYEKEE (reference sequence). The V gene lost 0 bases and the J gene lost 0 bases, with 6 bases spanning the gap. CDR3 size: 14 residues. CDR3 in DNA: TGTGCCAGCAGCTTGGGACATTTGAACACTGAAGCTTTCTTT. Encoded protein: CASSLGHLNTEAFF.

The V and J genes are TRBV6-9 and TRBJ2-2; 15 bases line up with TRBD2. Trimming cost V 4 bases and J 1 base; bases outside gene matches: 4. The CDR3 covers 18 residues. Germline CDR1 MNHGY, CDR2 SVAAGI. The CDR3 sequence is CASSLPGLAGGNTGELFF. As DNA, the CDR3 is TGTGCCAGCAGTTTGCCGGGACTAGCGGGAGGGAACACCGGGGAGCTGTTTTTT.

The chain recombines TRBV7-9 with TRBJ1-2; the match to TRBD1 covers 10 bases. The J segment lost 4 bases and the V segment lost 2 bases, leaving 4 bases of the junction unmatched. CDR3 length: 15 residues. CDR1 SEHNR and CDR2 FQNEAQ come from the germline V gene (reference sequence). CDR3 DNA: TGTGCCAGCAGCTTACTGACAGGGGGCGTCTATGGCTACACCTTC. Its protein product is CASSLLTGGVYGYTF.

This chain connects TRBV7-3 to TRBJ1-2; 7 nucleotides align to TRBD1. With V trimmed by 5 bases and J by 4 bases, 16 bases remained unmatched. There are 17 residues in the CDR3. CDR1 and CDR2 (germline): SGHTA, FQGTGA. The DNA for the CDR3 is TGTGCCAGCAGCCCCCAATCGAACAGACAGGGAGTCTATGGCTACACCTTC. It encodes CASSPQSNRQGVYGYTF.

The sample holds a few counts of this clone. The chain recombines TRBV27 with TRBJ2-7, with 10 positions matching TRBD2. V shed 5 bases, J shed 4 bases, and the junction held 11 bases outside the gene matches. The CDR3 consists of 16 residues. CDR1 MNHEY and CDR2 SMNVEV come from the germline V gene (reference sequence). CDR3 DNA: TGTGCCAGCAGTCCCTTGAAGCGGGGGGGCACGTACGAGCAGTACTTC. This translates into CASSPLKRGGTYEQYF.

Comment on this clone: The sample holds other DNA sequences that translate to the same CDR3. The chain links TRBV5-1 to TRBJ2-3, with D perhaps TRBD1 (6 bases). V lost 2 bases to trimming and J lost 6 bases, with 7 bases between them. Germline lookup yields CDR1 SGHRS and CDR2 YFSETQ. This CDR3 contains 12 residues. CDR3 bases: TGCGCCAGCAGCTTTCAGGGGGATACGCAGTATTTT. Protein sequence: CASSFQGDTQYF.

The V and J genes are TRBV7-2 and TRBJ2-1; a possible D gene is TRBD1 (7 bases). Germline values: CDR1 SGHTA, CDR2 FQGNSA. V lost 6 bases to trimming and J lost 2 bases, with 11 bases between them. The CDR3 spans 14 residues. CDR3 in amino acids: CASRSGGPYNEQFF. CDR3 nucleotide sequence: TGTGCCAGCAGGTCAGGGGGGCCCTACAATGAGCAGTTCTTC.

The V call is TRBV7-2, the J call TRBJ2-6; perhaps TRBD2 as D (5 bases). Germline V gene lookup returns CDR1 SGHTA and CDR2 FQGNSA. The germline V and J ends were trimmed by 3 bases and 0 bases, with 6 bases remaining between them. There are 15 residues in the CDR3. As DNA, the CDR3 is TGTGCCAGCAGCTTCGGAGGCTCTGGGGCCAACGTCCTGACTTTC. Translated, it gives CASSFGGSGANVLTF.

With respect to this clone: Other DNA sequences in the same sample also yield this CDR3. The J gene is TRBJ1-6, the V gene TRBV28; D is possibly TRBD1 (5 bases). Germline V gene sequence: CDR1 MDHEN, CDR2 SYDVKM. With 6 bases removed from V and 5 bases from J, the gap between germline ends came to 11 bases. The CDR3 is made up of 14 amino acids. The CDR3 loop is CASRSQGNNSPLHF. The CDR3 DNA reads TGTGCCAGCAGATCGCAGGGAAATAATTCACCCCTCCACTTT.

The chain combines TRBV5-1 with TRBJ2-5, with TRBD2 as a possible D gene (9 bases). The CDR3 sequence is 16 residues long. V gave up 4 bases and J gave up 7 bases, with 23 bases separating them. The V gene's germline CDR1 is SGHRS and CDR2 YFSETQ. The CDR3 nucleotides read TGCGCCAGCAGCCCAGGGGGCGGGAGGGCCGAACGGACCCAGTACTTC. This gives the protein CASSPGGGRAERTQYF.